This T cell receptor beta chain was observed in a study of shared clonotypes between healthy human individuals. Study findings and constraints: Represented genetic and exposure-history diversity was restricted by having few donors.

The CDR3 has 15 amino acids. V gave up 3 bases and J gave up 5 bases, with 14 bases separating them. The germline CDR1 and CDR2 sequences are LGHNA and YSLEER. The repertoire was sequenced with immunoSEQ multiplex PCR; TCRdb's copy has only in-frame clones and lacks some. In the table there are about 800,000 clones, 95% to 97% of which are singletons. The naive CD8 subset, CD45RO-negative cells positively selected for CCR7, excluded terminally differentiated effector memory CD45RA+ cells. As concerns this clone: Its antigen is unidentified.

The sample was naive CD8+ T cells sorted from blood. The origin of this receptor is a man under 40 in good health. The rearrangement uses TRBV4-3 and TRBJ2-1; possibly TRBD1 for D (6 bases). The CDR3 bases are TGCGCCAGCAGCCATATACAGGGTGCCAACAATGAGCAGTTCTTC. The encoded protein is CASSHIQGANNEQFF.